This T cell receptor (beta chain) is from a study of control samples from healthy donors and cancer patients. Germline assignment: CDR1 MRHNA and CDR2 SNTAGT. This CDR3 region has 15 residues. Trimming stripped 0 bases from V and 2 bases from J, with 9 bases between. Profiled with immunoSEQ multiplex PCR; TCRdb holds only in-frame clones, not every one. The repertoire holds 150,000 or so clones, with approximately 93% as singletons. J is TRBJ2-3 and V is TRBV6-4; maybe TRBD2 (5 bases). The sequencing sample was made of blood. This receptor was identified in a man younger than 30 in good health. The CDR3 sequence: CASSDSGSPTDTQYF. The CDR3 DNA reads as TGTGCCAGCAGTGACTCTGGGAGTCCCACAGATACGCAGTATTTT.